Following are 32 T cell receptor beta chains from one sample sequenced in a study of vaccination and CD4 T cells after COVID-19. Indicated treatment: roughly 10-day PBMC culture with coronavirus spike peptide pools or control peptides (ViraFEST assay). Cultured CD4+ T cells had their DNA profiled by the Oncomine TCR Beta short-read assay. One entry per CDR3 protein results from TCRdb running MiXCR on the PCR reads. The top ten hold 7.3% of the sample, which has 16,000 or so distinct CDR3 sequences, about 40% seen once. The antigens of these receptors remain unknown. The sample consisted of CD4+ T cells from blood, cultured in vitro, taken after SARS-CoV-2 vaccination. The receptors derive from a human donor who had recovered from COVID-19.

This clonotype was counted a few times. The V and J genes are TRBV7-8 and TRBJ1-3; no reliable D call. Trimming left V 1 base short and J 0 bases short, with 10 bases between. Germline values: CDR1 SGHVS, CDR2 FQNEAQ. The CDR3 totals 16 residues. The DNA for the CDR3 is TGTGCCAGCAGCTTAGGGGCCCTTGGCTCTGGAAACACCATATATTTT. As protein: CASSLGALGSGNTIYF.

This clonotype was seen only a few times. V is TRBV20-1 and J is TRBJ2-3, with a possible D match to TRBD2 (5 bases). V gave up 6 bases and J gave up 2 bases, with 15 bases separating them. The CDR3 runs 14 residues. CDR1 and CDR2 (germline): DFQATT, SNEGSKA (reference sequence). This chain's CDR3 is CSAASRDLTDTQYF. In DNA form, the CDR3 reads TGCAGTGCAGCGTCTCGGGATCTCACAGATACGCAGTATTTT.

The chain couples TRBV6-1 to TRBJ1-5; tentative D call: TRBD1 (6 bases). The CDR3 length is 17 residues. Germline-derived CDR1 and CDR2 are MNHNS and SASEGT. Trimming cost V 6 bases and J 0 bases, with 18 bases left between them. The CDR3 loop is CASRPMDSAYSNQPQHF. CDR3 bases: TGTGCCAGCAGGCCAATGGACAGTGCCTATAGCAATCAGCCCCAGCATTTT.

This clonotype came up a few times. The chain is built from TRBV29-1 and TRBJ2-7; 7 bases are a match to TRBD1. Unmatched junction bases numbered 3, after V lost 3 bases and J lost 4 bases. The CDR3 sequence is 12 residues long. CDR1 SQVTM and CDR2 ANQGSEA come from the germline V gene. For the CDR3, the DNA is TGCAGCGTTGAGGGCAGGGGGTACGAGCAGTACTTC. Translating gives CSVEGRGYEQYF.

This chain links TRBV20-1 with TRBJ2-1, with TRBD2 identical over 11 bases. In germline, CDR1 is DFQATT, CDR2 SNEGSKA (reference sequence). The J segment lost 5 bases and the V segment lost 5 bases, leaving 17 bases of the junction unmatched. The CDR3 spans 18 residues. The CDR3 sequence: CSAPTSGGAVIGNNEQFF. As DNA, the CDR3 is TGCAGTGCTCCTACTAGCGGGGGCGCAGTGATCGGTAACAATGAGCAGTTCTTC.

The chain uses TRBV2 and TRBJ1-5; 9 bases align to TRBD1. Germline CDR1 and CDR2: SNHLY and FYNNEI. The CDR3 is 15 amino acids. Unmatched junction bases numbered 4, after V lost 5 bases and J lost 2 bases. The CDR3 DNA follows: TGTGCCAGCAGTTGGGGACAGGGAGGCAATCAGCCCCAGCATTTT. The encoded protein is CASSWGQGGNQPQHF.

The chain recombines TRBV20-1 with TRBJ2-3; possible D gene TRBD2, 6 bases. The germline CDR1 and CDR2 sequences are DFQATT and SNEGSKA (reference sequence). The length of the CDR3 is 13 residues. V lost 3 bases, J lost 1 base, and 8 bases lay in between. As DNA, the CDR3 is TGCAGTGCTAGGGAGGGCCGCACAGATACGCAGTATTTT. It translates to CSAREGRTDTQYF.

The J gene is TRBJ2-3, the V gene TRBV20-1; weak D call: TRBD1 (6 bases). V was pared by 0 bases and J by 6 bases, with 10 bases between. This CDR3 comprises 13 residues. The germline CDR1 and CDR2 sequences are DFQATT and SNEGSKA (reference sequence). CDR3 in amino acids: CSARDARGDTQYF. As DNA, the CDR3 is TGCAGTGCTAGAGACGCAAGGGGGGATACGCAGTATTTT.

This clonotype was observed a few times. This chain links TRBV15 with TRBJ2-4; 7 bases line up with TRBD1. CDR1 is LNHNV and CDR2 is YYDKDF in the germline V gene (reference sequence). CDR3 length equals 15 residues. Trimming removed 0 bases from V and 5 bases from J; junction bases left unmatched: 4. The CDR3 bases are TGTGCCACCAGCAGAGAAAGACAGGGAGAAAACATTCAGTACTTC. Translation gives CATSRERQGENIQYF.

The rearrangement uses TRBV27 and TRBJ2-3; D may correspond to TRBD1 or TRBD2 (6 bases each). V lost 3 bases and J 1 base, leaving 8 bases between the germline ends. The germline V gene has CDR1 MNHEY and CDR2 SMNVEV (reference sequence). CDR3 length equals 14 residues. The CDR3 loop is CASSFGGRTDTQYF. DNA of the CDR3: TGTGCCAGCAGTTTTGGGGGGCGCACAGATACGCAGTATTTT.

V usage is TRBV6-2 or TRBV6-3 and J usage is TRBJ2-3; tentative D call: TRBD2 (5 bases). This CDR3 contains 15 residues. With 2 bases removed from V and 4 bases from J, the gap between germline ends came to 13 bases. From germline, CDR1 is MNHEY and CDR2 SVGEGT. CDR3 region: CASSYGSEGADTQYF. The CDR3 nucleotides are TGTGCCAGCAGTTACGGGTCCGAGGGAGCAGATACGCAGTATTTT.

This clonotype was seen a handful of times. The rearrangement links TRBV20-1 to TRBJ1-4; possibly TRBD1 for D (5 bases). CDR1 and CDR2 from the germline V gene are DFQATT and SNEGSKA (reference sequence). This CDR3 is 15 amino acids long. V lost 0 bases, J lost 5 bases, and 13 bases lay in between. As DNA, the CDR3 is TGCAGTGCTAGAGATGGGGGGAACGTAAATGAAAAACTGTTTTTT. Protein sequence: CSARDGGNVNEKLFF.

This clonotype was seen a handful of times. The V call is TRBV20-1, the J call TRBJ2-3; tentatively, D is TRBD2 (7 bases). Germline CDR1 reads DFQATT; CDR2 reads SNEGSKA (reference sequence). CDR3 size: 15 residues. Trimming shortened V by 0 bases and J by 7 bases, and 17 bases separated the two germline ends. This CDR3 is CSARDGGRERHTQYF. CDR3 nucleotide sequence: TGCAGTGCTAGAGATGGGGGGCGGGAGAGGCATACGCAGTATTTT.

The gene calls are TRBV15 and TRBJ1-1, with TRBD1 matching 7 bases. Trimming cost V 5 bases and J 5 bases; bases outside gene matches: 8. The CDR3 has 14 residues. Germline loops: CDR1 LNHNV, CDR2 YYDKDF (reference sequence). The CDR3 sequence: CATSATGVATEAFF. CDR3 coding DNA: TGTGCCACCAGCGCAACAGGGGTAGCGACTGAAGCTTTCTTT.

V gene TRBV2 combines with J gene TRBJ2-6, with a possible D match to TRBD1 (5 bases). Germline CDR1 is SNHLY and CDR2 is FYNNEI. CDR3 length: 14 residues. The germline V and J ends were trimmed by 0 bases and 12 bases, with 12 bases remaining between them. This CDR3 reads CASSEASRVAVLTF. CDR3 sequence (DNA): TGTGCCAGCAGTGAAGCGTCCAGGGTAGCCGTCCTGACTTTC.

The chain carries TRBV2 and TRBJ1-5; TRBD1 is a possible D gene (6 bases). The length of the CDR3 is 14 residues. Per germline, CDR1 SNHLY and CDR2 FYNNEI. V was pared by 4 bases and J by 5 bases, with 12 bases between. The CDR3 is CASSGRGGDQPQHF. CDR3 coding DNA: TGTGCCAGCAGTGGCAGGGGAGGGGATCAGCCCCAGCATTTT.

By frequency in the sample, this clonotype is medium-sized. This chain links TRBV7-9 with TRBJ2-5; tentative D call: TRBD2 (5 bases). CDR1 is SEHNR and CDR2 is FQNEAQ in the germline V gene (reference sequence). The CDR3 is 17 amino acids. The V gene lost 8 bases and the J gene lost 1 base, with 23 bases spanning the gap. The CDR3 region has the DNA TGTGCCAGCCTTCCCGGTTTAGGCTTCGGACTCCAAGAGACCCAGTACTTC. Translated, it gives CASLPGLGFGLQETQYF.

This clonotype was counted once. This rearrangement joins TRBV6-1 to TRBJ2-3, with 7 positions matching TRBD1. The J segment lost 3 bases and the V segment lost 6 bases, leaving 3 bases of the junction unmatched. Germline-derived CDR1 and CDR2 are MNHNS and SASEGT. CDR3 size: 13 residues. The chain's CDR3 is CASRTTGTDTQYF. As DNA, the CDR3 is TGTGCCAGCAGGACGACAGGGACAGATACGCAGTATTTT.

The V gene is TRBV7-8, the J gene TRBJ2-7; tentative D call: TRBD1 (7 bases). V was cut by 4 bases and J by 2 bases, with 9 bases left in between. CDR3 length equals 13 residues. Germline CDR1 reads SGHVS; CDR2 reads FQNEAQ. CDR3 nucleotides: TGTGCCAGCAGCTCCAGGGGGGCCTACGAGCAGTACTTC. Translated, it gives CASSSRGAYEQYF.

This chain uses TRBV12-3 or TRBV12-4 with TRBJ2-3; D is unresolved. The CDR3 length is 12 residues. The ends were cut back, 6 bases at V and 2 bases at J, with 6 bases in the middle. The CDR3 is CASRPNTDTQYF. CDR3 nucleotide sequence: TGTGCCAGCAGGCCGAACACAGATACGCAGTATTTT.

The chain employs TRBV7-9 and TRBJ1-1; D is unresolved. Trimming removed 1 base from V and 3 bases from J, with 15 bases in between. Germline V gene data show CDR1 as SEHNR and CDR2 as FQNEAQ (reference sequence). The CDR3 has 16 residues. The chain's CDR3 is CASSLGAARFDTEAFF. The CDR3 bases are TGTGCCAGCAGCTTAGGGGCGGCGAGGTTTGACACTGAAGCTTTCTTT.

This sequence joins TRBV20-1 and TRBJ2-7; D is perhaps TRBD2 (6 bases). Trimming removed 3 bases from V and 1 base from J, with 13 bases in between. Germline values: CDR1 DFQATT, CDR2 SNEGSKA (reference sequence). The CDR3 is made up of 14 amino acids. The DNA of the CDR3 is TGCAGTGCTAGGGCGGGGTCCGATTCCTACGAGCAGTACTTC. It encodes CSARAGSDSYEQYF.

The genes are TRBV18 and TRBJ2-1; the match to TRBD1 covers 7 bases. CDR1 and CDR2 (germline): KGHSH, LQKENI. The CDR3 extends over 15 amino acids. V lost 3 bases and J lost 5; bases outside the gene matches: 7. The CDR3 DNA reads TGTGCCAGCTCACCCAAGCTACAGGGGAACAATGAGCAGTTCTTC. It translates to CASSPKLQGNNEQFF. The entire variable domain, with the rest obtained from reference TRBV18 and TRBJ2-1, is as follows: NAGVMQNPRHLVRRRGQEARLRCSPMKGHSHVYWYRQLPEEGLKFMVYLQKENIIDESGMPKERFSAEFPKEGPSILRIQQVVRGDSAAYFCASSPKLQGNNEQFFGPGTRLTVL.

The table lists this clonotype with a few counts. The CDR3 DNA reads as TGTGCCAGCAGCCCCGGGCTGACTGTGGTAGGGGAAGAGACCCAGTACTTC. The encoded protein is CASSPGLTVVGEETQYF. J is TRBJ2-5 and V is TRBV7-9; maybe TRBD1 (5 bases). With 5 bases removed from V and 3 bases from J, the gap between germline ends came to 22 bases. Per the germline V gene, CDR1 is SEHNR and CDR2 is FQNEAQ (reference sequence). This CDR3 comprises 17 residues.

The rearrangement uses TRBV12-3 or TRBV12-4 and TRBJ2-7; TRBD2 matches at 8 bases. CDR3 size: 17 residues. V lost 3 bases, J lost 0 bases, and 10 bases stayed unmatched. DNA of the CDR3: TGTGCCAGCAGTTTGGGCGTAGGCGGGAGGTTCTCCTACGAGCAGTACTTC. Encoded protein: CASSLGVGGRFSYEQYF.

About this clonotype: A read error is possible here, since a much larger clone lies one base away. The V and J genes are TRBV5-1 and TRBJ2-1; 9 bases fit TRBD2. CDR1 and CDR2 (germline): SGHRS, YFSETQ. This CDR3 has 15 residues. The CDR3: CTSSLLAGEDNEQFF. CDR3 coding DNA: TGCACCAGCAGCTTATTAGCGGGAGAGGACAATGAGCAGTTCTTC.

This clonotype was observed a handful of times. This sequence joins TRBV20-1 and TRBJ2-5; no clear D. Germline lookup yields CDR1 DFQATT and CDR2 SNEGSKA (reference sequence). V dropped 2 bases and J dropped 2 bases, with 0 bases sitting between them. CDR3 length: 10 amino acids. The DNA for the CDR3 is TGCAGTGCTAGACAAGAGACCCAGTACTTC. Its protein product is CSARQETQYF.

The CDR3 spells CAISDAPGLVRYEQYF. The CDR3 region has the DNA TGTGCCATCAGTGACGCACCGGGACTAGTTCGGTACGAGCAGTACTTC. V usage is TRBV10-3 and J usage is TRBJ2-7; 8 bases match TRBD2. With 3 bases clipped from V and 4 bases from J, the junction kept 11 bases outside the gene matches. Germline V gives CDR1 ENHRY, CDR2 SYGVKD. This CDR3 has 16 residues.

This clonotype came up a few times. CDR3 sequence reads: CASSYSLWGSNQPQHF. Written as DNA, the CDR3 is TGTGCCAGCAGTTACTCATTATGGGGGAGCAATCAGCCCCAGCATTTT. The rearrangement uses TRBV6-2 or TRBV6-3 and TRBJ1-5; possibly TRBD1 for D (5 bases). V was clipped by 0 bases and J by 1 base, with 10 bases between them. Germline-derived CDR1 and CDR2 are MNHEY and SVGEGT. This CDR3 has 16 amino acids.

V is TRBV19 and J is TRBJ1-1; D remains ambiguous. Trimming removed 4 bases from V and 1 base from J, with 13 bases in between. From germline, CDR1 is LNHDA and CDR2 SQIVND (reference sequence). This CDR3 is 15 amino acids long. The CDR3 DNA is TGTGCCAGTAGTAACGAACGTGGCGGGAACACTGAAGCTTTCTTT. Translating it yields CASSNERGGNTEAFF.

This clonotype was seen a handful of times. CDR3 in DNA: TGTGCCAGCAGCTCCCCTAGTTCGGGGGAGACCCAGTACTTC. It specifies CASSSPSSGETQYF. The chain recombines TRBV7-6 with TRBJ2-5; a possible D gene is TRBD2 (5 bases). Trimming cost V 4 bases and J 5 bases, with 14 bases left between them. CDR1 is SGHVS, CDR2 FNYEAQ, per germline. The CDR3 is 14 residues long. The full variable domain, its missing parts supplied by reference TRBV7-6 and TRBJ2-5, is GAGVSQSPRYKVTKRGQDVALRCDPISGHVSLYWYRQALGQGPEFLTYFNYEAQQDKSGLPNDRFSAERPEGSISTLTIQRTEQRDSAMYRCASSSPSSGETQYFGPGTRLLVL.

This clonotype occurred a few times. CDR3 in DNA: TGTGCCAGCTCCATACTAGCGGGATTCAGAAATGAGCAGTTCTTC. The encoded protein is CASSILAGFRNEQFF. The rearrangement joins TRBV6-2 or TRBV6-3 to TRBJ2-1; 10 bases align to TRBD2. Germline V gene data show CDR1 as MNHEY and CDR2 as SVGEGT. There are 15 residues in the CDR3. V was clipped by 8 bases and J by 7 bases; unmatched bases: 11.